One sample yielded the 9 T cell receptor beta chains listed below, sequenced in a study of blood T cell repertoires in COVID-19. The protocol was immunoSEQ multiplex PCR, while the TCRdb copy is restricted to in-frame clones and leaves out a portion. The sample contains approximately 390,000 clones, 85% to 90% of which appear only once. The sample taken for sequencing was PBMCs or T cells enriched from blood (not recorded which). These TCRs come from a woman aged 45-65 years who had recovered from COVID-19.

The chain is built from TRBV6-5 and TRBJ1-6; 8 nucleotides agree with TRBD1. Germline loops: CDR1 MNHEY, CDR2 SVGAGI. Germline trimming cut 6 bases from V and 10 bases from J; bases unmatched to any gene: 2. CDR3 length: 12 amino acids. The CDR3 region is CASSGQGSPLHF. The CDR3 DNA sequence: TGTGCCAGCAGCGGACAGGGATCACCCCTCCACTTT.

This clone occurred a few times. The chain joins TRBV4-2 to TRBJ1-4; D call uncertain. With 2 bases removed from V and 0 bases from J, the gap between germline ends came to 10 bases. The germline V gene encodes CDR1 LGHNA and CDR2 YNFKEQ. The CDR3 sequence is 16 residues long. In DNA form, the CDR3 reads TGTGCCAGCAGCCAACCTGATTTAGCAACTAATGAAAAACTGTTTTTT. It yields the protein CASSQPDLATNEKLFF.

V is TRBV6-5 and J is TRBJ1-5, with unresolved D. The CDR3 spans 15 residues. V was cut by 4 bases and J by 7 bases, with 17 bases left in between. Germline V gene lookup returns CDR1 MNHEY and CDR2 SVGAGI. The chain's CDR3 is CASSSRGGGNQPQHF. The CDR3 nucleotides are TGTGCCAGCAGTTCTCGGGGTGGAGGAAACCAGCCCCAGCATTTT.

The chain employs TRBV28 and TRBJ1-6; 8 bases line up with TRBD1. This CDR3 is 12 amino acids long. Germline CDR1 reads MDHEN; CDR2 reads SYDVKM. CDR3 region: CVTRQGSSPLHF. The CDR3 DNA reads TGTGTCACTAGACAGGGGAGTTCACCCCTCCACTTT.

The J gene is TRBJ2-7, the V gene TRBV5-4; 7 bases line up with TRBD1. CDR3 size: 16 residues. CDR1 and CDR2 from the germline V gene are SGHNT and YYREEE (reference sequence). V was pared by 0 bases and J by 3 bases, with 9 bases of the junction left unmatched. The CDR3 DNA reads as TGTGCCAGCAGCTTGGGAGGGGGCAAAACCTACTACGAGCAGTACTTC. Encoded protein: CASSLGGGKTYYEQYF.

The V gene is TRBV9, the J gene TRBJ1-2; 7 bases are a match to TRBD1. Germline CDR1 reads SGDLS; CDR2 reads YYNGEE. The junction had 2 bases not matched to a gene; V was cut back by 3 bases and J by 0 bases. The CDR3 covers 14 residues. The CDR3, as DNA: TGTGCCAGCAGCGCGACAGGGACTAACTATGGCTACACCTTC. Protein sequence: CASSATGTNYGYTF.

The chain links TRBV7-2 to TRBJ1-1, with 10 positions matching TRBD1. V was clipped by 5 bases and J by 4 bases; unmatched bases: 7. The CDR3 extends over 15 amino acids. Germline V gives CDR1 SGHTA, CDR2 FQGNSA. CDR3: CASSGRDRGRTEAFF. In DNA, the CDR3 is TGTGCCAGCAGCGGCCGGGACAGGGGTCGCACTGAAGCTTTCTTT. The full variable domain, in which reference TRBV7-2 and TRBJ1-1 provide the parts outside the CDR3, is GAGVSQSPSNKVTEKGKDVELRCDPISGHTALYWYRQSLGQGLEFLIYFQGNSAPDKSGLPSDRFSAERTGGSVSTLTIQRTQQEDSAVYLCASSGRDRGRTEAFFGQGTRLTVV.

This clone has just one count. This chain uses TRBV9 with TRBJ2-7; D remains ambiguous. This CDR3 is 12 amino acids long. The V gene's germline CDR1 is SGDLS and CDR2 YYNGEE. V lost 3 bases and J lost 3, with 7 bases in between. CDR3 sequence (DNA): TGTGCCAGCAGCGCCCGAGACTACGAGCAGTACTTC. Encoded protein: CASSARDYEQYF.

V is TRBV19 and J is TRBJ1-4; no firm D call. The CDR3 runs 16 residues. V was shortened by 5 bases and J by 5 bases, with 18 bases between the two germline ends. Germline V gene lookup returns CDR1 LNHDA and CDR2 SQIVND (reference sequence). The CDR3 region has the DNA TGTGCCAGTAGTCTGGGCATACAGTCCAAGAATGAAAAACTGTTTTTT. Its protein is CASSLGIQSKNEKLFF.